The 9 T cell receptor beta chains presented below share a single source sample, sequenced in a study of blood T cell repertoires in COVID-19. TCRdb keeps only in-frame clones here, not all; method: immunoSEQ multiplex PCR. The sample lists around 150,000 clones; about 86% were seen once. Sample: peripheral blood. The receptors here all came from a man aged 55-75 years with acute or convalescent COVID-19.

The CDR3 DNA reads TGTGCCACCAGTGATGCAGGGGATCAGCCCCAGCATTTT. As protein: CATSDAGDQPQHF. This chain connects TRBV24-1 to TRBJ1-5; tentative D call: TRBD1 (6 bases). The CDR3 runs to 13 residues. The V and J ends lost 3 bases and 5 bases respectively, with 7 bases between them. The germline V gene encodes CDR1 KGHDR and CDR2 SFDVKD.

The chain uses TRBV3-1 (or the pseudogene TRBV3-2) and TRBJ1-3; D is perhaps TRBD1 (5 bases). With 5 bases removed from V and 4 bases from J, the gap between germline ends came to 15 bases. The CDR3 is made up of 15 amino acids. Germline-derived CDR1 and CDR2 are LGHDT and YNNKEL (reference sequence). The CDR3 reads CASSSLGLGGNTIYF. The CDR3 nucleotides are TGTGCCAGCAGCAGCCTGGGGCTGGGAGGAAACACCATATATTTT.

The rearrangement uses TRBV5-5 and TRBJ1-5, with 8 bases aligning to TRBD1. Germline CDR1 reads SGHKS; CDR2 reads YYEKEE (reference sequence). V was pared by 4 bases and J by 4 bases, with 4 bases of the junction left unmatched. The CDR3 consists of 14 residues. The CDR3 region has the DNA TGTGCCAGCAGCCAGACAGGGGAGAATCAGCCCCAGCATTTT. Translated, it gives CASSQTGENQPQHF.

As DNA, the CDR3 is TGTGCCAGCAGCTTAGTCCACAGAAACAATGAGCAGTTCTTC. It translates to CASSLVHRNNEQFF. The chain recombines TRBV7-2 with TRBJ2-1; D is uncertain. Trimming left V 1 base short and J 5 bases short, with 9 bases between. From germline, CDR1 is SGHTA and CDR2 FQGNSA. CDR3 length: 14 amino acids.

V gene TRBV30 combines with J gene TRBJ2-2; a weak D match, TRBD1 (6 bases). The germline V gene has CDR1 GTSNPN and CDR2 SVGIG (reference sequence). CDR3 length: 16 amino acids. V lost 0 bases, J lost 3 bases, and 14 bases lay in between. The CDR3 DNA reads TGTGCCTGGAGTGTACTGGCAGGGGCGCACACCGGGGAGCTGTTTTTT. It encodes CAWSVLAGAHTGELFF.

The genes are TRBV6-5 and TRBJ1-2, with 7 positions matching TRBD1. Trimming removed 8 bases from V and 1 base from J; junction bases left unmatched: 4. Germline CDR1 and CDR2: MNHEY and SVGAGI. This CDR3 comprises 13 residues. In DNA, the CDR3 is TGTGCCAGCGAACGGGACAGTAACTATGGCTACACCTTC. Translated, it gives CASERDSNYGYTF.

The chain uses TRBV7-3 and TRBJ2-3; 13 bases map to TRBD2. J gave up 14 bases and V 0 bases, and 11 bases lay outside the gene matches. The CDR3 runs to 16 residues. Germline V gene lookup returns CDR1 SGHTA and CDR2 FQGTGA. CDR3 DNA: TGTGCCAGCAGCTTAACGGGGACTAGCGGGGCGGCAGGCGCGTATTTT. Translating it yields CASSLTGTSGAAGAYF.

V gene TRBV28 combines with J gene TRBJ2-3; 7 nucleotides line up with TRBD2. V gave up 5 bases and J gave up 6 bases; unmatched junction bases: 8. The V gene's germline CDR1 is MDHEN and CDR2 SYDVKM. The CDR3 totals 14 residues. CDR3 coding DNA: TGTGCCAGCAGTATGAGCGGGCGGGGGGATACGCAGTATTTT. Translating it yields CASSMSGRGDTQYF.

The chain combines TRBV19 with TRBJ1-5; 8 nucleotides align to TRBD1. Germline CDR1 and CDR2: LNHDA and SQIVND (reference sequence). The CDR3 covers 14 residues. Trimming cost V 6 bases and J 4 bases; bases outside gene matches: 5. For the CDR3, the DNA is TGTGCCAGTAGGCAGGACAGGGTAAATCAGCCCCAGCATTTT. It is translated as CASRQDRVNQPQHF.